This T cell receptor (beta chain) appears in the sequencing data of a study of PD-L1 blockade in urothelial cancer (dated 2017 in TCRdb). At the level of the whole study: All patients started therapy around 2014 and received atezolizumab 1,200 mg intravenously every 3 weeks. About 85% of the 29 patients were males with bladder-origin urothelial cancer, and 18 of 29 reported a prior smoking history. An ECOG performance status of 0 or 1 was recorded for the patients, and 0 to 3 prior chemotherapy regimens had been received by the patients. Blood samples were analyzed at 3 weeks after treatment start (second dose) and at 6 weeks after treatment start. A median of around 150,000 T cells and some 82,000 unique TCRs was obtained from blood samples, and a median clonality of around 0.08 was observed. An exploratory multi-omic analysis was conducted of the somatic, immune and clinical correlates of response to PD-L1 blockade with atezolizumab in urothelial cancer. Pretreatment tumor samples, along with matched peripheral blood collected serially before and after atezolizumab treatment, underwent TCR sequencing. Progression-free survival longer than 6 months counted as durable clinical benefit, and TCR features were additionally tested against both progression-free and overall survival. In the same patients who had TCR sequencing, pretreatment tumors also underwent whole exome sequencing and RNA sequencing. Roughly 10 patients reached durable clinical benefit, while some 21 patients did not. Some 30 patients had pretreatment blood TCR-seq, about 24 had at least one posttreatment blood collection, and about 24 had tumor TCR-seq.

Each PCR received spiked-in synthetic TCR analog templates so that absolute template abundance could be estimated from read counts. Using the immunoSEQ assay, TCRbeta CDR3 regions were amplified from genomic DNA with bias-controlled V and J gene primers. Rearranged TCRbeta segments were sequenced at approximately 20X coverage. Concerning the study's data processing: Clustering was used to correct sequencing errors, and CDR3s were annotated against IMGT to assign V, D and J genes. Out-of-frame and stop-codon sequences were excluded, and only productive TCRbeta rearrangements were used in downstream analyses. Clonality was computed as one minus Shannon entropy normalized by the log of the number of unique productive sequences. Fisher's exact test with Benjamini-Hochberg correction, using a cutoff of adjusted p below 0.01, was how clones that differed between time points or between blood and tumor were identified. What TCRdb holds here is the immuneACCESS table cut down to in-frame rearrangements. Part of the clones is not present; checked against another copy, under half of the missing clones reflect an unresolved V gene, and the others are unexplained. V and J calls and clone size are those listed in that table; D and trimming were worked out from the DNA. For this sample there are about 32,000 clones; around 84% appear just once. The top ten clonotypes cover about 31% of the sample.

A total of some 30 patients with locally advanced or metastatic urothelial carcinoma, treated at Memorial Sloan Kettering on a trial protocol, made up the cohort. Peripheral blood mononuclear cells were collected pretreatment and during treatment, with between 1 and 8 total time points per patient. The Qiagen DNeasy Blood extraction kit was used to purify genomic DNA from total PBMCs and from tumor samples. PBMCs were collected pretreatment and during treatment, and were isolated and stored as previously described. Results the study describes overall, beyond this receptor: At 3 weeks after the start of treatment, tumor-associated TCR clones in peripheral blood had expanded more in patients with durable benefit (n of about 20, p = 0.022). Because the sample size was small (n ≈ 30) and many of the analyses were exploratory, the results are meant to be hypothesis-generating. Improved progression-free and overall survival was found to be associated with pretreatment peripheral blood TCR clonality below the median.

A word on this clone: Its antigen has not been determined. No per-base quality is available; no much larger clone lies one base away.

This TCR was recovered from a man aged 55-75 years with urothelial cancer. Specimen: PBMCs, collected around atezolizumab (anti-PD-L1) treatment.

This receptor carries the CDR3 CAIRSPPTGANTGELFF. The nucleotide sequence is TGTGCCATCAGATCCCCTCCGACAGGGGCTAACACCGGGGAGCTGTTTTTT. The sequence joins TRBV10-3 to TRBJ2-2, with 8 bases matching TRBD1. Inclusive of the bounding cysteine and phenylalanine, the CDR3 is 17 residues long. The retained sequence is limited to the CDR3, 51 bases, with the frame set at the first base. Trimmed from V: 6 bases; trimmed from J: 2 bases; junction bases lacking a gene match: 11. Sequences ENHRY (CDR1) and SYGVKD (CDR2) are obtained from the germline V gene.